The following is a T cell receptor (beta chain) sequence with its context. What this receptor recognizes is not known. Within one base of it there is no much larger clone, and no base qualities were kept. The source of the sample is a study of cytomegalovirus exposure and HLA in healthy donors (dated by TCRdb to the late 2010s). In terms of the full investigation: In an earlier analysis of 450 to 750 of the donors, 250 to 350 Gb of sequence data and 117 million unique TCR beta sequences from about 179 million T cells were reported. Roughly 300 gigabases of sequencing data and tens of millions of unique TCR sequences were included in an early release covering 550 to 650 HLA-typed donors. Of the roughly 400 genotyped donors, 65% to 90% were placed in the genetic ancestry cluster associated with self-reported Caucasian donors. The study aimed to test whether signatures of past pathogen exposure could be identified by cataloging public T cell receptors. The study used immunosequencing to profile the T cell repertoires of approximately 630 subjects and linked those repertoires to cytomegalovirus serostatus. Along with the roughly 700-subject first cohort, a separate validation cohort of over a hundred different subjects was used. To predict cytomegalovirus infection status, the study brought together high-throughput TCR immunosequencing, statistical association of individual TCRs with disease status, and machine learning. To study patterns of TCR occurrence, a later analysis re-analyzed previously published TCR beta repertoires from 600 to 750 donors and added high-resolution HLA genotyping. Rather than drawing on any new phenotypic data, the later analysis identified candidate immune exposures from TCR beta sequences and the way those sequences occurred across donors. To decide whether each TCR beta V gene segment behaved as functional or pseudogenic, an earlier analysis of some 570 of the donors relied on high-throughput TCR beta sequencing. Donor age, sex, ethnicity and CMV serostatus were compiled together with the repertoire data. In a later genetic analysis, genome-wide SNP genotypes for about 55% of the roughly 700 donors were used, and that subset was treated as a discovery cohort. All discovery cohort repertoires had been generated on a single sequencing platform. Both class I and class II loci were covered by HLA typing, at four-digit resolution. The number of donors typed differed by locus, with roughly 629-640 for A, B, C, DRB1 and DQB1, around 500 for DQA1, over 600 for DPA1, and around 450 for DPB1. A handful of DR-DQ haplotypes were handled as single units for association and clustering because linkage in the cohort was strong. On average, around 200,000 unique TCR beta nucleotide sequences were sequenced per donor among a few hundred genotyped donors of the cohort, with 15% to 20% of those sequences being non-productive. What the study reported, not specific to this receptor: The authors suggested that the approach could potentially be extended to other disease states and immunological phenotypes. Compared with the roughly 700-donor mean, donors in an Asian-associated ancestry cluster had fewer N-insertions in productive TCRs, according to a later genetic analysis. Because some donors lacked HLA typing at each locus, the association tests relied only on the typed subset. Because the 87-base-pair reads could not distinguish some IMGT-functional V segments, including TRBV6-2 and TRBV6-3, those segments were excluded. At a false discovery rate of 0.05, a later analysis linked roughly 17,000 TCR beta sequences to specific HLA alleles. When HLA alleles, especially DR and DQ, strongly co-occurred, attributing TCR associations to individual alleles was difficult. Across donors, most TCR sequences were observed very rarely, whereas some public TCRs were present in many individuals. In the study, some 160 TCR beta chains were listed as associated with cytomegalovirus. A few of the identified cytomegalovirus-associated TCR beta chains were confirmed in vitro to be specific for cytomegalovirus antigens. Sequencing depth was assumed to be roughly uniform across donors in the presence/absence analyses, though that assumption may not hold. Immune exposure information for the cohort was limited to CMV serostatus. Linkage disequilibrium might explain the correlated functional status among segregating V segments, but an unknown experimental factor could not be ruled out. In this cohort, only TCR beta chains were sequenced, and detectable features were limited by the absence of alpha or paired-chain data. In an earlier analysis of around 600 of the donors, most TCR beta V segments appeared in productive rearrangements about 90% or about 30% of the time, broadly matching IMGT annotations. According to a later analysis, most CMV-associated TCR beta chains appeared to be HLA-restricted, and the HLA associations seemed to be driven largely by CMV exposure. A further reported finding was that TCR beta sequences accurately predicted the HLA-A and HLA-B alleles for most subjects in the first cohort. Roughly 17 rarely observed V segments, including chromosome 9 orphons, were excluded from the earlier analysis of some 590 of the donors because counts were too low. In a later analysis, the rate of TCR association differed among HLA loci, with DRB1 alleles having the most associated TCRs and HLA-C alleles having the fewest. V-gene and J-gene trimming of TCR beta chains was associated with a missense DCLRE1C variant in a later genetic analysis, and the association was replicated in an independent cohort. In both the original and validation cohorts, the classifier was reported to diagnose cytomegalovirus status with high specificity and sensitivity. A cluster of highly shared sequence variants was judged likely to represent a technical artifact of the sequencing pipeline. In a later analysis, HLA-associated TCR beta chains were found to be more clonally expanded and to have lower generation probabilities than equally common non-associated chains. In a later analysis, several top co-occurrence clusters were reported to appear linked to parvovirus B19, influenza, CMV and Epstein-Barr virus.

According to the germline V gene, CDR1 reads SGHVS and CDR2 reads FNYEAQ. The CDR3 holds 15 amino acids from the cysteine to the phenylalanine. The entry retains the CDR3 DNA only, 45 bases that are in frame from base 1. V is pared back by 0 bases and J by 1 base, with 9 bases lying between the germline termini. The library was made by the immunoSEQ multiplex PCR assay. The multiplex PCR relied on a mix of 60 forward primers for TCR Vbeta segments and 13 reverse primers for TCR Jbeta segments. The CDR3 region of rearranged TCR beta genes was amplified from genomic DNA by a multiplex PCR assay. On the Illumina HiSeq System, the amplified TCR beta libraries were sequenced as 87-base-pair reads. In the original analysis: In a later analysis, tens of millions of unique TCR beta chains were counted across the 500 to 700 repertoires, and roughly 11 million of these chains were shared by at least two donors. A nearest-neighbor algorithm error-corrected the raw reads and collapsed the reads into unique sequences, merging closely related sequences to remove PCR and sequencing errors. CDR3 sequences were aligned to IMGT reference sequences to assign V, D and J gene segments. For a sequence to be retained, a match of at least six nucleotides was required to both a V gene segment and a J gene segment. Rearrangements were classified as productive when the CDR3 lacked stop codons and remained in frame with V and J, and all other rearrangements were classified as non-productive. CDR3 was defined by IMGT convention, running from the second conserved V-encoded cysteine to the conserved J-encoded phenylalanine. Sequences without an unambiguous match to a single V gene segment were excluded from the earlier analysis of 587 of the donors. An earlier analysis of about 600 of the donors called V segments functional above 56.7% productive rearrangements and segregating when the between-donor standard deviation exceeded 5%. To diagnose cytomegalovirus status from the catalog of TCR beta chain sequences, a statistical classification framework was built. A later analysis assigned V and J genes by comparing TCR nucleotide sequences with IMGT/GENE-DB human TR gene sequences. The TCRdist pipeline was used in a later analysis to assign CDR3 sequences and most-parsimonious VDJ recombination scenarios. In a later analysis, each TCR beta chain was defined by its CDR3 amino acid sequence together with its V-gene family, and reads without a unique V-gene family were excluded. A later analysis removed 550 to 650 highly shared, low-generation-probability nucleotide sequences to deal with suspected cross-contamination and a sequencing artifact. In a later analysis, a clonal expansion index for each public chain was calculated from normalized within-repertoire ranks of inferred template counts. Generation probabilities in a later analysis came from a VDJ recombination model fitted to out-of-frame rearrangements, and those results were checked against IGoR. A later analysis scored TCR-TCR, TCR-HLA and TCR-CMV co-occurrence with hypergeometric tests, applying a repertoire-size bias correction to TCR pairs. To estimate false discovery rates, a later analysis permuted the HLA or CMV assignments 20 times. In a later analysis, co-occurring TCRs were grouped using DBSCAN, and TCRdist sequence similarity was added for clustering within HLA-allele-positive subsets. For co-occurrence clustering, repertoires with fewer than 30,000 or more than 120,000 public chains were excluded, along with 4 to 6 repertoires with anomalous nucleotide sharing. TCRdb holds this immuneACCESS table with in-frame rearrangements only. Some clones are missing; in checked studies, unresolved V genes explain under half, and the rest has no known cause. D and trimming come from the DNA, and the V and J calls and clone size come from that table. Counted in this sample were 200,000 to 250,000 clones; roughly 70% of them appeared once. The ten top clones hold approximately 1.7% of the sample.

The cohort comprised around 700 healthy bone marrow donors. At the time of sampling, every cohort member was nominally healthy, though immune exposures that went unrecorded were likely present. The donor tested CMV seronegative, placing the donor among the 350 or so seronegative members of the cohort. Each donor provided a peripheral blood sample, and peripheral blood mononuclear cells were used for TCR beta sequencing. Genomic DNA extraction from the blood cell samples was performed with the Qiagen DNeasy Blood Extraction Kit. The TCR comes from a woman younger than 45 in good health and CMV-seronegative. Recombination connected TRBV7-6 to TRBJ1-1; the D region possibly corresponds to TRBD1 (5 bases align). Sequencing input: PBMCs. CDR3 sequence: CASSLARQGNTEAFF. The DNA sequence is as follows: TGTGCCAGCAGCTTAGCGCGGCAGGGGAACACTGAAGCTTTCTTT.